The entry that follows covers one TCR beta chain sequence. What it recognizes is unknown. The data were taken from a study of shared clonotypes between healthy human individuals. Study conclusions and caveats: Clonotype sharing among donors, it was expected, would be affected by sequencing depth.

Trimming at V came to 0 bases and at J to 8 bases, leaving 15 bases not matched to a gene. This CDR3 is built from 18 residues. Per germline, CDR1 KGHSH and CDR2 LQKENI. Samples underwent the assay at deep level. Sequencing used immunoSEQ multiplex PCR; TCRdb keeps in-frame clones, though not all of them. The sample lists approximately 2.4 million clones, about 94% occurring once. This chain uses TRBV18 with TRBJ2-4, with TRBD1 matching over 8 bases. The clonotype was recovered from a man between 18 and 29 years old in good health. Input material: naive CD4+ T cells sorted from blood. The subset denotes: CD45RA+ positively selected. The CDR3 region has the DNA TGTGCCAGCTCACCACCGGCCGGGACCGGACAGGGAAAGGACATTCAGTACTTC. As protein: CASSPPAGTGQGKDIQYF.